These T cell receptor beta chains were read from a single sample in a study of blood T cell repertoires in COVID-19. Some clones are missing from TCRdb's copy, which holds only in-frame ones; the method was immunoSEQ multiplex PCR. The table lists approximately 490,000 clones, approximately 86% of them singletons. The sample consisted of PBMCs or T cells enriched from blood (not recorded which). The receptors shown here come from a woman between 18 and 29 years old who had recovered from COVID-19. CDR3s include the opening cysteine and the closing phenylalanine or tryptophan. Fields, in order: V gene, J gene, D gene, CDR3 protein. The D gene is left open where the match is weak.

v_call: TRBV7-3; j_call: TRBJ1-1; d_call: TRBD1; cdr3_aa: CASSLNGGGELTEAFF
v_call: TRBV5-3; j_call: TRBJ1-5; d_call: TRBD1; cdr3_aa: CARSPKAGQPITRNHAFNQPQHF
v_call: TRBV30; j_call: TRBJ2-3; d_call: TRBD2; cdr3_aa: CAWSVLGGLTDTQYF
v_call: TRBV2; j_call: TRBJ2-7; d_call: TRBD1; cdr3_aa: CASNVLGQGADEQYF
v_call: TRBV4-1; j_call: TRBJ2-1; d_call: .; cdr3_aa: CASSRGAGLSYNEQFF
v_call: TRBV2; j_call: TRBJ1-4; d_call: .; cdr3_aa: CASSLLRQAAKLFF
v_call: TRBV3-1/TRBV3-2; j_call: TRBJ2-1; d_call: TRBD2; cdr3_aa: CASSPRRFGSGGSYNEQFF
v_call: TRBV7-9; j_call: TRBJ1-2; d_call: .; cdr3_aa: CATTKYTLDRANYGYTF
v_call: TRBV7-6; j_call: TRBJ1-1; d_call: .; cdr3_aa: CASSSYSLNTEAFF
v_call: TRBV2; j_call: TRBJ2-3; d_call: TRBD2; cdr3_aa: CASTLAGATDTQYF
v_call: TRBV18; j_call: TRBJ1-4; d_call: TRBD1; cdr3_aa: CASSVSGQGEKLFF
v_call: TRBV7-9; j_call: TRBJ1-2; d_call: .; cdr3_aa: CASSPSREGLFYGYTF
v_call: TRBV5-1; j_call: TRBJ1-1; d_call: TRBD1; cdr3_aa: CASRFHLQGDTEAFF
v_call: TRBV5-6; j_call: TRBJ1-5; d_call: .; cdr3_aa: CASSSTYRVGGNQPQHF
v_call: TRBV2; j_call: TRBJ1-1; d_call: TRBD1; cdr3_aa: CASRQTGGMNTEAFF
v_call: TRBV30; j_call: TRBJ2-2; d_call: .; cdr3_aa: CAWSRGELFF
v_call: TRBV2; j_call: TRBJ1-4; d_call: TRBD1; cdr3_aa: CASTPQGASEKLFF
v_call: TRBV10-3; j_call: TRBJ2-6; d_call: TRBD1; cdr3_aa: CAISESTGDGANVLTF
v_call: TRBV5-6; j_call: TRBJ2-4; d_call: .; cdr3_aa: CASSPSTRGIQYF
v_call: TRBV7-2; j_call: TRBJ2-3; d_call: .; cdr3_aa: CASSLNPADTQYF
v_call: TRBV27; j_call: TRBJ2-5; d_call: .; cdr3_aa: CASRAQTQETQYF
v_call: TRBV5-6; j_call: TRBJ2-1; d_call: TRBD2; cdr3_aa: CASSFTSGGHPFGNEQFF
v_call: TRBV28; j_call: TRBJ1-5; d_call: .; cdr3_aa: CASIIRENQPQHF
v_call: TRBV5-1; j_call: TRBJ2-1; d_call: TRBD2; cdr3_aa: CASSLAPRGGLYNEQFF
v_call: TRBV28; j_call: TRBJ2-7; d_call: .; cdr3_aa: CATQAPHAYEQYF
v_call: TRBV4-1; j_call: TRBJ2-7; d_call: TRBD1; cdr3_aa: CASSRTGPSYEQYF
v_call: TRBV30; j_call: TRBJ2-5; d_call: .; cdr3_aa: CAWRYGLQETQYF
v_call: TRBV30; j_call: TRBJ2-2; d_call: TRBD1; cdr3_aa: CAWSRDRVSNGELFF
v_call: TRBV5-4; j_call: TRBJ2-2; d_call: TRBD2; cdr3_aa: CASSTRTSGGTGELFF
v_call: TRBV6-5; j_call: TRBJ2-7; d_call: TRBD2; cdr3_aa: CASSYSPGRHQDF
v_call: TRBV2; j_call: TRBJ1-4; d_call: .; cdr3_aa: CASSRELPTVNPNEKLFF
v_call: TRBV2; j_call: TRBJ2-2; d_call: TRBD2; cdr3_aa: CASSPSGGNTGELFF
v_call: TRBV20-1; j_call: TRBJ2-5; d_call: .; cdr3_aa: CSASEAETQYF
v_call: TRBV28; j_call: TRBJ1-2; d_call: .; cdr3_aa: CASSEIPGTIYGYTF
v_call: TRBV4-2; j_call: TRBJ2-2; d_call: TRBD2; cdr3_aa: CASSQETSGGTGELFF
v_call: TRBV28; j_call: TRBJ1-2; d_call: .; cdr3_aa: CASILGGANYGYTF
v_call: TRBV5-1; j_call: TRBJ2-5; d_call: TRBD2; cdr3_aa: CASSGGTSGWQETQYF
v_call: TRBV28; j_call: TRBJ1-4; d_call: TRBD1; cdr3_aa: CASSLPTGGVEKLFF